This TCR beta chain is drawn from a study of cytomegalovirus exposure and HLA in healthy donors. Study information: The study's early data release held about 85 million unique TCRs from HLA-typed donors. Overall study findings and caveats: Sequences of the TCR beta chain were said to predict the HLA-A and HLA-B alleles of most subjects accurately. A later analysis associated approximately 17,000 TCR beta sequences with HLA alleles at a 0.05 false discovery rate. Later on, a genetic analysis was performed. It linked a missense variant in DCLRE1C with V- and J-gene trimming of TCR beta.

The primer mix had 60 Vbeta and 13 Jbeta primers. Sequencing used immunoSEQ multiplex PCR; TCRdb keeps in-frame clones, though not all of them. The table lists some 130,000 clones. About this clone: Its antigen is as yet unknown.

The germline V and J ends were trimmed by 4 bases and 0 bases, with 7 bases remaining between them. The CDR3 consists of 13 residues. CDR1 and CDR2 (germline): MNHNS, SASEGT. The chain couples TRBV6-1 to TRBJ2-7; no clear D. The TCR was taken from a woman between 35 and 50 years old in good health and CMV-seropositive. Sequenced material: PBMCs. CDR3 DNA: TGTGCCAGCAGTGTTGAACACTCCTACGAGCAGTACTTC. As protein: CASSVEHSYEQYF.